These 8 T cell receptor beta chains share one sample of origin, sequenced in a study of read filtering for tumor transcriptome and immune sequencing. Molecular barcoded adaptors covering alpha/delta and beta/gamma chains were used on approximately 400 ng RNA. One entry per CDR3 protein results from TCRdb running MiXCR on the reads. The sample lists approximately 90,000 distinct CDR3 sequences; 20% to 25% were seen once. Material for sequencing was a population of CD138-negative cells sorted from bone marrow. All receptors come from a donor over 35 with multiple myeloma.

This clonotype was counted only a few times. J is TRBJ1-1 and V is TRBV28; no clear D gene. V lost 4 bases and J 0 bases, leaving 9 bases between the germline ends. This CDR3 has 14 residues. The germline V gene has CDR1 MDHEN and CDR2 SYDVKM. CDR3 sequence reads: CASSSVGLNTEAFF. In DNA, the CDR3 is TGTGCCAGCAGTTCGGTAGGATTGAACACTGAAGCTTTCTTT.

This clonotype was picked up many times. V gene TRBV15 combines with J gene TRBJ2-3, with a tentative D call TRBD2 (5 bases). Germline CDR1 LNHNV, CDR2 YYDKDF (reference sequence). The CDR3 loop spans 16 amino acids. The V and J ends lost 0 bases and 0 bases respectively, with 10 bases between them. This CDR3 reads CATSRERAGSTDTQYF. The CDR3 DNA sequence: TGTGCCACCAGCAGAGAGAGGGCAGGTAGCACAGATACGCAGTATTTT.

By sample share, this clonotype is medium-sized. The chain combines TRBV12-3 or TRBV12-4 with TRBJ2-1; tentatively, D is TRBD1 or TRBD2 (5 bases each). Trimming left V 4 bases short and J 4 bases short, with 14 bases between. The CDR3 is 15 amino acids. The CDR3 nucleotides are TGTGCCAGCAGTTACCGGGACGGATTATACAATGAGCAGTTCTTC. Its protein is CASSYRDGLYNEQFF.

This clonotype was recorded a few times. The rearrangement joins TRBV30 to TRBJ1-4; a weak D match, TRBD1 (5 bases). V lost 4 bases and J 5 bases, leaving 11 bases between the germline ends. The CDR3 runs to 13 residues. Germline CDR1 is GTSNPN and CDR2 is SVGIG (reference sequence). The CDR3 sequence: CAWTGQLNEKLFF. In nucleotides, the CDR3 is TGTGCCTGGACAGGACAATTAAATGAAAAACTGTTTTTT.

This clonotype appeared many times. The chain carries TRBV11-2 and TRBJ2-7, with D uncertain. This CDR3 has 11 residues. In germline, CDR1 is SGHAT, CDR2 FQNNGV. V was pared by 6 bases and J by 1 base, with 4 bases between. CDR3 bases: TGTGCCAGCAGGGGTTCCTACGAGCAGTACTTC. This gives the protein CASRGSYEQYF.

This clonotype was counted at least ten times. The chain joins TRBV27 to TRBJ2-1; 11 nucleotides agree with TRBD2. V trimming: 3 bases; J trimming: 5 bases; junction bases outside the gene matches: 3. This CDR3 is built from 15 residues. CDR1 is MNHEY, CDR2 SMNVEV, per germline (reference sequence). CDR3 DNA: TGTGCCAGCAGTTTGCTGACTAGCGGGAACAATGAGCAGTTCTTC. Amino acids: CASSLLTSGNNEQFF.

This clonotype was observed a handful of times. V and J are TRBV15 and TRBJ2-5; 8 positions match TRBD1. V lost 0 bases and J lost 4; bases outside the gene matches: 1. The CDR3 extends over 14 amino acids. Germline V CDR1 and CDR2: LNHNV, YYDKDF (reference sequence). CDR3 nucleotides: TGTGCCACCAGCAGAGATCAGGGGGCAGAGACCCAGTACTTC. It is translated as CATSRDQGAETQYF.

V gene TRBV6-2 or TRBV6-3 combines with J gene TRBJ1-1, with 7 bases lining up with TRBD1. CDR1 is MNHEY and CDR2 is SVGEGT in the germline V gene. V lost 5 bases and J lost 7; bases outside the gene matches: 10. The CDR3 totals 14 residues. The CDR3 DNA is TGTGCCAGCAGTCCCGACAGGGAGCCAGGTGAAGCTTTCTTT. As protein: CASSPDREPGEAFF.